The sequence of this T cell receptor beta chain was determined in a study of OX40 agonist ivuxolimab in advanced cancers. The study's findings and limits: Clones of CD4+ and CD8+ blood T cells grew by week 6 at doses of 0.1 to 3.0 mg/kg. Normalized T-cell clonal expansion was also low in some nonresponders.

Germline V CDR1 and CDR2: SQVTM, ANQGSEA. The CDR3 consists of 19 residues. Trimming pared 6 bases from V and 0 bases from J, leaving 29 bases between. Autoimmune disease history or systemic immunosuppression barred patients. A remark on this clone: Its antigen remains unidentified.

Some clones are missing from TCRdb's copy, which holds only in-frame ones; the method was immunoSEQ multiplex PCR. The table has tens of thousands of clones, 85% to 95% seen once. V gene TRBV29-1 combines with J gene TRBJ1-1; D ambiguous. The sample was CD4+ or CD8+ T cells sorted from blood, taken in a trial of the OX40 agonist ivuxolimab. The TCR was taken from an adult with an advanced solid tumor such as melanoma, head and neck, liver or kidney cancer. The CDR3 loop reads CSVPSAPQEQNYLNTEAFF. In DNA form, the CDR3 reads TGCAGCGTACCTTCAGCACCCCAGGAGCAAAACTATCTGAACACTGAAGCTTTCTTT.